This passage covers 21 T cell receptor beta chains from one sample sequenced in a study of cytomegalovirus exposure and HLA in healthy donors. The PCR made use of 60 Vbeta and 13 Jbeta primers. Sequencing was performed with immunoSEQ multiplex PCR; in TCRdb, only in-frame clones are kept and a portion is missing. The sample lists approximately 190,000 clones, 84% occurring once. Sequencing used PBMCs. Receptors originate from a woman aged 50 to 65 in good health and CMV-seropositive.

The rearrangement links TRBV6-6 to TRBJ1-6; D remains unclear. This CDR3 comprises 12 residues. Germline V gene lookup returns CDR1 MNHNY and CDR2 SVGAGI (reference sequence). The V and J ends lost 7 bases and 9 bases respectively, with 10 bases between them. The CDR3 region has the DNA TGTGCCAGCATCGGGGAAGTTTCACCCCTCCACTTT. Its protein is CASIGEVSPLHF.

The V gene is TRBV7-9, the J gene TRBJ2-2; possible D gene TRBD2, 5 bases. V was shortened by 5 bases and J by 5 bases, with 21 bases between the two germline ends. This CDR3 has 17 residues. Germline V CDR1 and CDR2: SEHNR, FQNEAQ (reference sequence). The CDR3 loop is CASSPLTGKSGTGELFF. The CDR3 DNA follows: TGTGCCAGCAGCCCCCTGACGGGGAAGTCGGGTACCGGGGAGCTGTTTTTT.

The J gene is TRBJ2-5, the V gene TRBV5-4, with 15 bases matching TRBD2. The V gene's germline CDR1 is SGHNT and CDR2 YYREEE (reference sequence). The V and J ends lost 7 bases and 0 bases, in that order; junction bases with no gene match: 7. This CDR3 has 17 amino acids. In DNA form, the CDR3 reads TGTGCCAGCGGAACAGGGACTAGCGGGGGGAACCAAGAGACCCAGTACTTC. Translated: CASGTGTSGGNQETQYF.

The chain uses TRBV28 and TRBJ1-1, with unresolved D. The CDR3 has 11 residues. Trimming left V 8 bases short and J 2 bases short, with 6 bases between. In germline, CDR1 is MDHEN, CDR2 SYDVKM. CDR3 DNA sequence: TGTGCCAGCTTCCTAAACACTGAAGCTTTCTTT. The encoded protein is CASFLNTEAFF. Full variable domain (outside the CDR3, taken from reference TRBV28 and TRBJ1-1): DVKVTQSSRYLVKRTGEKVFLECVQDMDHENMFWYRQDPGLGLRLIYFSYDVKMKEKGDIPEGYSVSREKKERFSLILESASTNQTSMYLCASFLNTEAFFGQGTRLTVV.

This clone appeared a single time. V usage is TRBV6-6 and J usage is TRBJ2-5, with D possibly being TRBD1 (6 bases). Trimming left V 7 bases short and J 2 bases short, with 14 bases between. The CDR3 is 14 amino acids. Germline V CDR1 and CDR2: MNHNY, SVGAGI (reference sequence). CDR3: CASKNRVVQETQYF. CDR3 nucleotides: TGTGCCAGCAAAAACAGGGTGGTACAAGAGACCCAGTACTTC.

The CDR3 loop is CASSFGTYGYTF. CDR3 DNA sequence: TGTGCCAGCAGCTTCGGGACTTATGGCTACACCTTC. V gene TRBV7-9 combines with J gene TRBJ1-2; D may be TRBD1 (5 bases). This CDR3 has 12 amino acids. Trimming pared 3 bases from V and 5 bases from J, leaving 7 bases between. Germline lookup yields CDR1 SEHNR and CDR2 FQNEAQ (reference sequence).

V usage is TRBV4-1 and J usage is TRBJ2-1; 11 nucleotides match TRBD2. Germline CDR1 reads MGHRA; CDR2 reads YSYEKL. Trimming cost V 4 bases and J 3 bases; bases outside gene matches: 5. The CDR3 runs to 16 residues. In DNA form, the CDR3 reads TGCGCCAGCAGCCGGCTGACTAGCGGGGTCTACAATGAGCAGTTCTTC. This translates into CASSRLTSGVYNEQFF.

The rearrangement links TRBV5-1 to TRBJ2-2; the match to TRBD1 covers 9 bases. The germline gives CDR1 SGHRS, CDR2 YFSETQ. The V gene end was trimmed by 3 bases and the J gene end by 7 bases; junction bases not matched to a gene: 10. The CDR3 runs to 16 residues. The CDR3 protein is CASSSSGTGRGGELFF. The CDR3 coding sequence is TGCGCCAGCAGCTCCTCCGGGACAGGGAGGGGCGGGGAGCTGTTTTTT.

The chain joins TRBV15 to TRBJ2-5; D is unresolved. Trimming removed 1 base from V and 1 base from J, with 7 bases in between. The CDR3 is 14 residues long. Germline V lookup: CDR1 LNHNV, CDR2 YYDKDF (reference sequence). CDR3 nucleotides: TGTGCCACCAGCAGAGTCGAGGCCCAAGAGACCCAGTACTTC. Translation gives CATSRVEAQETQYF. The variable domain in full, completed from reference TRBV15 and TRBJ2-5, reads DAMVIQNPRYQVTQFGKPVTLSCSQTLNHNVMYWYQQKSSQAPKLLFHYYDKDFNNEADTPDNFQSRRPNTSFCFLDIRSPGLGDTAMYLCATSRVEAQETQYFGPGTRLLVL.

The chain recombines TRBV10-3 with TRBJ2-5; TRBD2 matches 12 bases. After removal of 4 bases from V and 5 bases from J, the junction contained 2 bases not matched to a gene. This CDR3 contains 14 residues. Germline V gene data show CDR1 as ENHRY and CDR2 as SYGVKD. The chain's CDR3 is CAISASGGGETQYF. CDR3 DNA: TGTGCCATCAGTGCTAGCGGGGGGGGTGAGACCCAGTACTTC.

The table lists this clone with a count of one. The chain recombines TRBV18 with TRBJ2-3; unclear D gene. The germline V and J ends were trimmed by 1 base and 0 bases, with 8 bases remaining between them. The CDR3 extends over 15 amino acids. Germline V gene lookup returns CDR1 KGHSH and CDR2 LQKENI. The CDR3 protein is CASSPRQVSTDTQYF. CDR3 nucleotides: TGTGCCAGCTCACCACGGCAGGTGAGCACAGATACGCAGTATTTT.

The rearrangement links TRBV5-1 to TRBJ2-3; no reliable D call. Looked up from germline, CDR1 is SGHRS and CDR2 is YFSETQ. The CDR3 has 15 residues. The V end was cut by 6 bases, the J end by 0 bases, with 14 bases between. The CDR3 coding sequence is TGCGCCAGCAAAATCCTACCATCTAGCACAGATACGCAGTATTTT. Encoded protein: CASKILPSSTDTQYF.

This CDR3 is CASSLDTQGTDWNYGYTF. The CDR3 region has the DNA TGTGCCAGCAGCTTGGATACTCAGGGCACGGATTGGAACTATGGCTACACCTTC. The V gene is TRBV4-2, the J gene TRBJ1-2; TRBD1 is a possible D gene (5 bases). V dropped 5 bases and J dropped 2 bases, with 24 bases sitting between them. The CDR3 has 18 residues. Germline CDR1 reads LGHNA; CDR2 reads YNFKEQ.

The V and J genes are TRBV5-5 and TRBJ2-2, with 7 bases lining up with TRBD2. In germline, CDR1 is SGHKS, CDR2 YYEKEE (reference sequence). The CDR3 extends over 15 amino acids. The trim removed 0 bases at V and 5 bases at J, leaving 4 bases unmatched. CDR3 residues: CASSLGGGRTGELFF. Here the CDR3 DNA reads TGTGCCAGCAGCTTGGGGGGGGGTAGGACCGGGGAGCTGTTTTTT.

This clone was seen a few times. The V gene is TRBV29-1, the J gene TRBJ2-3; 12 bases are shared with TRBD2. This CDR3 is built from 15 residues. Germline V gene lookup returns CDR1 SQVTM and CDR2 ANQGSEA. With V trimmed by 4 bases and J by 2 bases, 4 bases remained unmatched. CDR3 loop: CSVASSGGATDTQYF. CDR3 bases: TGCAGCGTTGCCTCTAGCGGGGGGGCCACAGATACGCAGTATTTT.

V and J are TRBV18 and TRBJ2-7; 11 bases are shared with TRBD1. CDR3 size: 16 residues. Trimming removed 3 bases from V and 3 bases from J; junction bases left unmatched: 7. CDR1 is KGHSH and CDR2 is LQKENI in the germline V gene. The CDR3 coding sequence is TGTGCCAGCTCACCCGGAGGGGACAGGGGGAGCTACGAGCAGTACTTC. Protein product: CASSPGGDRGSYEQYF.

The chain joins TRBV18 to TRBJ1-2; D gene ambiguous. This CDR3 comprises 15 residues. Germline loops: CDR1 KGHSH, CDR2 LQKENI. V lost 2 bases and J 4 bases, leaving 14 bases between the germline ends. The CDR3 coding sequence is TGTGCCAGCTCACCAAGAACAGATTTTTTCTATGGCTACACCTTC. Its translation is CASSPRTDFFYGYTF.

CDR3 in amino acids: CASSEAKGGAFRAGELFF. The CDR3 nucleotides read TGTGCCAGCAGTGAAGCTAAGGGGGGGGCCTTTCGGGCCGGGGAGCTGTTTTTT. The J gene is TRBJ2-2, the V gene TRBV2; tentative D call: TRBD2 (7 bases). V lost 0 bases and J lost 6, with 20 bases in between. This CDR3 contains 18 residues. Germline CDR1 SNHLY, CDR2 FYNNEI. Based on the CDR3 plus reference TRBV2 and TRBJ2-2, the full variable domain is EPEVTQTPSHQVTQMGQEVILRCVPISNHLYFYWYRQILGQKVEFLVSFYNNEISEKSEIFDDQFSVERPDGSNFTLKIRSTKLEDSAMYFCASSEAKGGAFRAGELFFGEGSRLTVL.

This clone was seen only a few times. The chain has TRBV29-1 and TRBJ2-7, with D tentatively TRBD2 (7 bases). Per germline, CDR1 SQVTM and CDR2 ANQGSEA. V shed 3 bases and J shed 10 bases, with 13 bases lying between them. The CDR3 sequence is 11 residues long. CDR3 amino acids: CSVEGGLQQYF. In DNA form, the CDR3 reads TGCAGCGTTGAGGGGGGGCTGCAACAGTACTTC.

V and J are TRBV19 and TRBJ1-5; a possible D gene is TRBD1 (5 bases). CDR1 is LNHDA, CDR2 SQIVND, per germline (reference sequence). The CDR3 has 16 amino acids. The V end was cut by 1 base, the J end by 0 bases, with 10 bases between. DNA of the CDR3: TGTGCCAGTAGTATAGCCACGACAGTTAGCAATCAGCCCCAGCATTTT. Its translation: CASSIATTVSNQPQHF.

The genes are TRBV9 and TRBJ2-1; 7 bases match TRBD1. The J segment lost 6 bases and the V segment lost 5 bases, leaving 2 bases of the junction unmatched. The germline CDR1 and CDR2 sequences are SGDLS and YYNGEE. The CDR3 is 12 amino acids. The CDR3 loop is CASSRQGNEQFF. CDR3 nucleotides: TGTGCCAGCAGTCGACAGGGCAATGAGCAGTTCTTC.